One sample yielded the 28 T cell receptor beta chains listed below, sequenced in a study of T cell changes during pregnancy in multiple sclerosis. Clones were sequenced by immunoSEQ multiplex PCR, and TCRdb holds only the in-frame ones, with some missing. The data hold 90,000 or so clones, with around 93% observed a single time. The material was peripheral blood, obtained before pregnancy. These receptors came from a female donor with multiple sclerosis, enrolled in a pregnancy study.

This clone has a single count. The chain joins TRBV11-3 to TRBJ2-2; a possible D gene is TRBD1 (6 bases). Germline-derived CDR1 and CDR2 are SGHNT and YENEEA. V gave up 5 bases and J gave up 4 bases, with 11 bases separating them. The CDR3 has 14 residues. The CDR3 sequence: CASSPGVSTGELFF. The CDR3 coding sequence is TGTGCCAGCAGCCCAGGGGTTAGCACCGGGGAGCTGTTTTTT.

The chain links TRBV4-1 to TRBJ2-1, with D possibly being TRBD1 (6 bases). Trimming took off 6 bases at V and 8 bases at J, with 29 bases between the two ends. Looked up from germline, CDR1 is MGHRA and CDR2 is YSYEKL. This CDR3 spans 18 amino acids. The DNA of the CDR3 is TGCGCCAGCAGAGGGACACCTCGGCGCCGGAGATCCCGCGATGAGCAGTTCTTC. It is translated as CASRGTPRRRRSRDEQFF.

The rearrangement uses TRBV7-2 and TRBJ1-3, with D possibly TRBD1 on 6 matching bases. The CDR3 extends over 15 amino acids. V was shortened by 5 bases and J by 1 base, with 12 bases between the two germline ends. Germline V gene sequence: CDR1 SGHTA, CDR2 FQGNSA. CDR3 coding DNA: TGTGCCAGCAGCCAGCAGGGGTGGTCTGGAAACACCATATATTTT. Protein sequence: CASSQQGWSGNTIYF.

This chain connects TRBV28 to TRBJ2-3; TRBD2 matches at 9 bases. Germline CDR1 is MDHEN and CDR2 is SYDVKM. The V and J ends lost 4 bases and 4 bases, in that order; junction bases with no gene match: 12. The CDR3 contains 17 residues. CDR3 DNA sequence: TGTGCCAGCAGTTCTCGCCTGGTAGCGGGAGTAGCAGATACGCAGTATTTT. Protein product: CASSSRLVAGVADTQYF.

This clone was observed a few times. This chain links TRBV10-3 with TRBJ2-7; no clear D gene. V was shortened by 5 bases and J by 6 bases, with 14 bases between the two germline ends. There are 13 residues in the CDR3. Germline loops: CDR1 ENHRY, CDR2 SYGVKD. In DNA form, the CDR3 reads TGTGCCATCAGTCCCGCTCCTAGATTCGAGCAGTACTTC. It yields the protein CAISPAPRFEQYF.

The chain combines TRBV7-8 with TRBJ2-5; TRBD2 agrees at 8 bases. Unmatched junction bases numbered 9, after V lost 1 base and J lost 2 bases. The CDR3 is made up of 17 amino acids. Germline V CDR1 and CDR2: SGHVS, FQNEAQ. As DNA, the CDR3 is TGTGCCAGCAGCTTAGTAGGGACGGGGGGGCCTCAAGAGACCCAGTACTTC. Residues: CASSLVGTGGPQETQYF.

A few counts support this clone. V usage is TRBV5-6 and J usage is TRBJ2-7; TRBD1 aligns across 9 bases. The CDR3 has 14 residues. V gave up 1 base and J gave up 4 bases; unmatched junction bases: 3. CDR1 is SGHDT and CDR2 is YYEEEE in the germline V gene. The DNA of the CDR3 is TGTGCCAGCAGCTTGTGGGACAGGGCGTACGAGCAGTACTTC. It codes for CASSLWDRAYEQYF.

The chain combines TRBV5-1 with TRBJ2-5; TRBD2 aligns across 16 bases. Germline V lookup: CDR1 SGHRS, CDR2 YFSETQ. The CDR3 extends over 19 amino acids. V lost 0 bases, J lost 3 bases, and 8 bases stayed unmatched. The CDR3 DNA is TGCGCCAGCAGCTTGGTCCGGGGACTAGCGGGGGGGCGAGAAGAGACCCAGTACTTC. Translated, it gives CASSLVRGLAGGREETQYF. The variable domain in full, with the rest retrieved from reference TRBV5-1 and TRBJ2-5, is KAGVTQTPRYLIKTRGQQVTLSCSPISGHRSVSWYQQTPGQGLQFLFEYFSETQRNKGNFPGRFSGRQFSNSRSEMNVSTLELGDSALYLCASSLVRGLAGGREETQYFGPGTRLLVL.

This clone appeared a single time. The rearrangement links TRBV9 to TRBJ2-5; possibly TRBD1 for D (6 bases). The CDR3 has 15 residues. V lost 4 bases, J lost 0 bases, and 13 bases lay in between. CDR1 is SGDLS and CDR2 is YYNGEE in the germline V gene. CDR3: CASSLGWTDQETQYF. The CDR3 DNA reads TGTGCCAGCAGCCTAGGATGGACAGACCAAGAGACCCAGTACTTC.

This clone showed up just once. The chain recombines TRBV30 with TRBJ2-6, with 8 nucleotides matching TRBD1. The V gene's germline CDR1 is GTSNPN and CDR2 SVGIG (reference sequence). CDR3 size: 15 residues. The V and J ends lost 3 bases and 4 bases, in that order; junction bases with no gene match: 5. The CDR3: CAWRAGGSGANVLTF. CDR3 nucleotide sequence: TGTGCCTGGAGAGCAGGGGGCTCGGGGGCCAACGTCCTGACTTTC. Using reference TRBV30 and TRBJ2-6 for the parts outside the CDR3, the full variable domain is SQTIHQWPATLVQPVGSPLSLECTVEGTSNPNLYWYRQAAGRGLQLLFYSVGIGQISSEVPQNLSASRPQDRQFILSSKKLLLSDSGFYLCAWRAGGSGANVLTFGAGSRLTVL.

The chain links TRBV10-3 to TRBJ2-7; 11 bases are a match to TRBD1. The CDR3 covers 14 residues. Per germline, CDR1 ENHRY and CDR2 SYGVKD. With V trimmed by 5 bases and J by 6 bases, 6 bases remained unmatched. The DNA of the CDR3 is TGTGCCATCAGTTCCGGGACAGGGGGGGGCGAGCAGTACTTC. It codes for CAISSGTGGGEQYF.

V is TRBV28 and J is TRBJ1-5; TRBD1 matches at 9 bases. Germline assignment: CDR1 MDHEN and CDR2 SYDVKM. V lost 6 bases and J lost 0; bases outside the gene matches: 9. This CDR3 contains 17 residues. CDR3 loop: CASSRRTGALSNQPQHF. The CDR3 region has the DNA TGTGCCAGCAGCCGCCGGACAGGGGCACTTAGCAATCAGCCCCAGCATTTT.

V gene TRBV25-1 combines with J gene TRBJ1-1, with a tentative D call TRBD1 (5 bases). The CDR3 has 15 amino acids. Germline CDR1 is MGHDK and CDR2 is SYGVNS. Trimming shortened V by 9 bases and J by 4 bases, and 21 bases separated the two germline ends. The CDR3: CASTRSAGLGTEAFF. The CDR3 DNA reads as TGTGCCAGTACCCGCAGTGCAGGGCTCGGCACTGAAGCTTTCTTT.

V usage is TRBV7-9 and J usage is TRBJ1-6, with 7 bases that match TRBD1. CDR1 is SEHNR, CDR2 FQNEAQ, per germline (reference sequence). J was trimmed by 7 bases and V by 5 bases; bases with no gene match: 2. This CDR3 region has 13 residues. The DNA for the CDR3 is TGTGCCAGCAGCCTGGGACAGAATTCACCCCTCCACTTT. It specifies CASSLGQNSPLHF.

This chain uses TRBV5-1 with TRBJ1-1, with TRBD1 as a possible D gene (5 bases). Germline lookup yields CDR1 SGHRS and CDR2 YFSETQ. The CDR3 contains 15 residues. The V end was cut by 2 bases, the J end by 3 bases, with 14 bases between. The CDR3 loop is CASSLRQFGDTEAFF. Written as DNA, the CDR3 is TGCGCCAGCAGCTTAAGACAGTTCGGTGACACTGAAGCTTTCTTT.

This clone is a singleton in its sample. The chain combines TRBV9 with TRBJ1-1; TRBD1 might be the D (5 bases). The CDR3 consists of 16 residues. V was cut by 0 bases and J by 0 bases, with 12 bases left in between. CDR1 SGDLS and CDR2 YYNGEE come from the germline V gene. CDR3 nucleotide sequence: TGTGCCAGCAGCGTAGGTGGGGGGGGAATGAACACTGAAGCTTTCTTT. It specifies CASSVGGGGMNTEAFF.

The rearrangement uses TRBV30 and TRBJ2-3; TRBD2 aligns across 10 bases. V lost 0 bases and J lost 6; bases outside the gene matches: 9. Germline assignment: CDR1 GTSNPN and CDR2 SVGIG (reference sequence). This CDR3 is built from 16 residues. CDR3: CAWSVRASGSRDTQYF. In nucleotides, the CDR3 is TGTGCCTGGAGTGTACGGGCTAGCGGGAGTCGGGATACGCAGTATTTT.

The chain couples TRBV6-5 to TRBJ2-7; possible D gene TRBD1, 5 bases. This CDR3 has 11 residues. Germline lookup yields CDR1 MNHEY and CDR2 SVGAGI. V lost 10 bases and J lost 5, with 12 bases in between. For the CDR3, the DNA is TGTGCCACCGCCGCCAGGGACGAGCAGTACTTC. This sequence encodes CATAARDEQYF.

This rearrangement joins TRBV9 to TRBJ1-2, with TRBD1 as a possible D gene (5 bases). The V end lost 3 bases, the J end lost 8 bases, and 17 bases lay between the germline ends. Germline-derived CDR1 and CDR2 are SGDLS and YYNGEE. This CDR3 has 14 residues. CDR3 amino acids: CASSAGSGAGGYTF. In DNA, the CDR3 is TGTGCCAGCAGCGCAGGGTCGGGAGCTGGGGGCTACACCTTC. The full variable domain, its missing parts supplied by reference TRBV9 and TRBJ1-2, is DSGVTQTPKHLITATGQRVTLRCSPRSGDLSVYWYQQSLDQGLQFLIQYYNGEERAKGNILERFSAQQFPDLHSELNLSSLELGDSALYFCASSAGSGAGGYTFGSGTRLTVV.

This clone has just one count. The V and J genes are TRBV4-2 and TRBJ2-7; a weak D match, TRBD2 (5 bases). The germline CDR1 and CDR2 sequences are LGHNA and YNFKEQ. Trimming removed 3 bases from V and 5 bases from J, with 17 bases in between. The CDR3 is 15 residues long. The chain's CDR3 is CASSQTGYQADEQYF. The CDR3 bases are TGTGCCAGCAGCCAGACGGGATACCAGGCGGACGAGCAGTACTTC.

CDR3 coding DNA: TGTGCCATCAGTGAGTCGGTAGGACTAGCGGGGTCTGGGCAGTTCTTC. Its translation: CAISESVGLAGSGQFF. V gene TRBV10-3 combines with J gene TRBJ2-1; 12 positions agree with TRBD2. The CDR3 has 16 residues. From germline, CDR1 is ENHRY and CDR2 SYGVKD. V was clipped by 0 bases and J by 12 bases; unmatched bases: 9.

This rearrangement joins TRBV5-1 to TRBJ1-4; D is uncertain. Germline CDR1 and CDR2: SGHRS and YFSETQ. The CDR3 has 14 amino acids. Trimming removed 0 bases at V and 0 bases at J, with 3 bases between. The CDR3 region has the DNA TGCGCCAGCAGCTTGGGTACAACTAATGAAAAACTGTTTTTT. As protein: CASSLGTTNEKLFF.

The chain links TRBV6-1 to TRBJ1-4; D remains unclear. CDR1 MNHNS and CDR2 SASEGT come from the germline V gene. The CDR3 runs 15 residues. V lost 3 bases, J lost 0 bases, and 8 bases lay in between. CDR3 protein: CASSDGTATNEKLFF. CDR3 DNA sequence: TGTGCCAGCAGTGACGGTACTGCAACTAATGAAAAACTGTTTTTT.

The chain combines TRBV6-1 with TRBJ1-5; 8 positions agree with TRBD1. The CDR3 totals 15 residues. V shed 3 bases, J shed 3 bases, and the junction held 4 bases outside the gene matches. The germline CDR1 and CDR2 sequences are MNHNS and SASEGT. CDR3 amino acids: CASSDGQGHNQPQHF. Written as DNA, the CDR3 is TGTGCCAGCAGTGATGGACAGGGACACAATCAGCCCCAGCATTTT.

The chain employs TRBV9 and TRBJ2-2; 7 bases align to TRBD2. The germline gives CDR1 SGDLS, CDR2 YYNGEE. With V trimmed by 4 bases and J by 6 bases, 9 bases remained unmatched. The CDR3 contains 15 residues. The CDR3 DNA follows: TGTGCCAGCAGCCTCCGGACTAGTTATCCCGGGGAGCTGTTTTTT. It encodes CASSLRTSYPGELFF.

This clone came up once. The rearrangement uses TRBV29-1 and TRBJ1-2, with 9 bases that match TRBD1. The CDR3 length is 15 residues. Germline-derived CDR1 and CDR2 are SQVTM and ANQGSEA. Trimming removed 7 bases from V and 3 bases from J; junction bases left unmatched: 12. CDR3 protein: CSAIIRDRDHYGYTF. In nucleotides, the CDR3 is TGCAGCGCTATTATCCGGGACAGGGACCACTATGGCTACACCTTC.

The gene calls are TRBV28 and TRBJ1-1, with D uncertain. Germline lookup yields CDR1 MDHEN and CDR2 SYDVKM. This CDR3 contains 13 residues. Trimming removed 4 bases from V and 1 base from J, with 7 bases in between. The CDR3 loop is CASSSPGNTEAFF. The CDR3 nucleotides are TGTGCCAGCAGTTCCCCGGGGAACACTGAAGCTTTCTTT.

The chain combines TRBV9 with TRBJ2-1; TRBD2 is a possible D gene (5 bases). This CDR3 contains 15 residues. V was shortened by 3 bases and J by 2 bases, with 12 bases between the two germline ends. Germline V gives CDR1 SGDLS, CDR2 YYNGEE. The chain's CDR3 is CASSGAGRTYNEQFF. The CDR3 DNA sequence: TGTGCCAGCAGCGGGGCGGGTAGAACCTACAATGAGCAGTTCTTC.